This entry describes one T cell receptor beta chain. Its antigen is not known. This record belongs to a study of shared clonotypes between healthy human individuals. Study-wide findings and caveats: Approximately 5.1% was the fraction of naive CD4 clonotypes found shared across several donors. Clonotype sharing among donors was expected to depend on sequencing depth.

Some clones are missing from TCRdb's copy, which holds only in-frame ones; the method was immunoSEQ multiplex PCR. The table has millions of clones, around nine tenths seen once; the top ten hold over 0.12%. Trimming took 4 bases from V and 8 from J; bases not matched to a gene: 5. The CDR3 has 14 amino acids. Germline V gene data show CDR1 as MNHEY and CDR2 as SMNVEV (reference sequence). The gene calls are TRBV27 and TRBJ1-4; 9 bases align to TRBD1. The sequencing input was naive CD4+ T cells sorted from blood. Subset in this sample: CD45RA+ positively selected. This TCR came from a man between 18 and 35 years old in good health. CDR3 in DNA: TGTGCCAGCAGTTCCGGGACAGGGATGGAAAAACTGTTTTTT. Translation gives CASSSGTGMEKLFF.